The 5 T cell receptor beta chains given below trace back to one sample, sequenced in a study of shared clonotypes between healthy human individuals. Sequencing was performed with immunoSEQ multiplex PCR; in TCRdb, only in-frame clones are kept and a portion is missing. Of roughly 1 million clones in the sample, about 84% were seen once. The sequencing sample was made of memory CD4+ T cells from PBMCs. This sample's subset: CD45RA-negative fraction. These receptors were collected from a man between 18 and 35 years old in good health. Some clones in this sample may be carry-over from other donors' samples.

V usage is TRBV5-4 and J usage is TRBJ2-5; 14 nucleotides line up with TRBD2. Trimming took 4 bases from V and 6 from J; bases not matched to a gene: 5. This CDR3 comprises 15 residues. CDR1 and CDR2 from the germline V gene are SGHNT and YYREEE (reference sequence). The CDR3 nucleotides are TGTGCCAGCAGCCCCGGGACTAGCGGGAGCCAGACCCAGTACTTC. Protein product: CASSPGTSGSQTQYF.

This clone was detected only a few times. In DNA, the CDR3 is TGCGCCAGCAGCTTGGGGACTAGCGGGGACCAAGAGACCCAGTACTTC. Its protein is CASSLGTSGDQETQYF. The V call is TRBV5-1, the J call TRBJ2-5, with TRBD2 matching over 12 bases. V dropped 0 bases and J dropped 0; count of bases not matched to a gene: 0. Germline V gives CDR1 SGHRS, CDR2 YFSETQ. The CDR3 loop spans 16 amino acids. Full variable domain (rest looked up from reference TRBV5-1 and TRBJ2-5): KAGVTQTPRYLIKTRGQQVTLSCSPISGHRSVSWYQQTPGQGLQFLFEYFSETQRNKGNFPGRFSGRQFSNSRSEMNVSTLELGDSALYLCASSLGTSGDQETQYFGPGTRLLVL.

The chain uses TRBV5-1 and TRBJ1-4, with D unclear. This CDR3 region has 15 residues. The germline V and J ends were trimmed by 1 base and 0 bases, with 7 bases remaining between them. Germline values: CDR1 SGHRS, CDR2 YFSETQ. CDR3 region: CASSLRWATNEKLFF. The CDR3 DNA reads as TGCGCCAGCAGCTTGCGTTGGGCAACTAATGAAAAACTGTTTTTT.

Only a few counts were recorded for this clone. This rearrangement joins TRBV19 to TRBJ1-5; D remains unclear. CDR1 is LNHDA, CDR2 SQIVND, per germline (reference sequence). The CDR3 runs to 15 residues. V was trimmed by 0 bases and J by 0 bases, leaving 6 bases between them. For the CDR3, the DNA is TGTGCCAGTAGTATAGAAAGGTTTAGCAATCAGCCCCAGCATTTT. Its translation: CASSIERFSNQPQHF.

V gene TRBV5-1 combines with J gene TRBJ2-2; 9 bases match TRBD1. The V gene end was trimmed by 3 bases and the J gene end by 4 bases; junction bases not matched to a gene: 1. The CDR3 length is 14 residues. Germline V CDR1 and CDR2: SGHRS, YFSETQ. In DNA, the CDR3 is TGCGCCAGCAGCTGGGGACAGGGCACCGGGGAGCTGTTTTTT. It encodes CASSWGQGTGELFF.